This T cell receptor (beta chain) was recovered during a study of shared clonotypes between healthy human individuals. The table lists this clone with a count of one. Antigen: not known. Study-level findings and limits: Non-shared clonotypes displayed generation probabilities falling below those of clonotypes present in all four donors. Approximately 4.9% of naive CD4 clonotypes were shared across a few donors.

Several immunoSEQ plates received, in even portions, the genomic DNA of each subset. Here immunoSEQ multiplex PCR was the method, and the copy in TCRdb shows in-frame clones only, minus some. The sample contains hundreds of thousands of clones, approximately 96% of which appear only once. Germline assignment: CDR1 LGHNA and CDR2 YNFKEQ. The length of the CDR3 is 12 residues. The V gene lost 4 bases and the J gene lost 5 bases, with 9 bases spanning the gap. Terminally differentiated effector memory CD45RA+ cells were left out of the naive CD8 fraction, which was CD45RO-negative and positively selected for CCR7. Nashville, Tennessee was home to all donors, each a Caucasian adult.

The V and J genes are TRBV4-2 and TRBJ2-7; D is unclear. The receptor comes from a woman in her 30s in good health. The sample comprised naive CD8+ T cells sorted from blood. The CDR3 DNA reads TGTGCCAGCAGCCTTGGGGTGGACGAGCAGTACTTC. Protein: CASSLGVDEQYF.